This TCR beta chain was observed in a study of metastatic and nonmetastatic thyroid tumors (dated by TCRdb to between 2020 and 2021). As for the study more broadly: For patients with malignant and with benign thyroid disease, the researchers compared repertoires between peripheral blood samples and tumor or nodule tissue samples. Overall study results and their limits: In both blood and tumor samples, malignant tumors were reported to have significantly higher TCR beta diversity than benign nodules.

Receptor amplification or capture employed PCR. The listed sequencing device is Illumina HiSeq 4000. The TCR beta-chain CDR3 region of each patient was profiled by high-throughput sequencing. Regarding the original processing steps: The researchers built a classifier to tell apart papillary thyroid cancer patients with distant metastasis, based on CDR3 differences among clinicopathological groups. To measure repertoire diversity the researchers used the Shannon index, while the Morisita-Horn index served to gauge how similar the tumor and blood repertoires were. Through fastp at Q25 and MiXCR, TCRdb rebuilt clones from the public reads, retaining in-frame beta chains. V and J calls and clone size were set by TCRdb, not the authors. The sample table records under 20,000 clones; 29% of these occur just once. 13% of the sample is taken by the ten largest. None of the patients had been given any treatment before thyroid surgery. Using T-cell receptor beta sequencing, the researchers looked back retrospectively at clinical samples from patients, gathered between about 2012 and 2019.

The germline V gene supplies CDR1 SGHRS and CDR2 YFSETQ. The CDR3 has 13 amino acids, counting the end cysteine and phenylalanine. Solely the CDR3 DNA is kept, with 39 bases framed from the first base. V drops 5 bases and J drops 0 bases, leaving 9 bases in between. Note on this clone: Its antigen is currently not known. The sample holds no much larger clone one base away, and base qualities are not on file.

Sequenced material: tumor tissue. The V and J genes are TRBV5-1 and TRBJ2-7; TRBD2 is possibly the D segment (6 matching bases). The source of this sequence is a female donor with papillary thyroid cancer or a benign thyroid nodule (not recorded which). Some clones in this sample may be carry-over from other donors' samples. The CDR3 loop reads CASREEGSYEQYF. The bases are TGCGCCAGCAGAGAGGAGGGCTCCTACGAGCAGTACTTC.